This T cell receptor beta chain appears in the sequencing data of a study of long-term antiretroviral therapy in people with HIV (dated by TCRdb to the early 2020s). A note on the overall study: The earliest samples were collected about a decade before the 2015 WHO recommendation for immediate ART, when ART was typically delayed until CD4 counts fell. Of the roughly 27 participants with HIV, some 12 were female. This retrospective serial study examined whether starting ART and sustained HIV suppression were associated with changes in the composition and diversity of the TRB repertoire in peripheral blood. A total of roughly 200 cryopreserved PBMC samples came from 25 to 30 adults with confirmed HIV infection and were collected serially over a mean of about six years (range 1-12). Test extractions of a monoclonal T-cell line alongside approximately 34 polyclonal samples showed no cross-contamination during QIAcube processing.

Beyond this particular receptor, the publication reports: Owing to limited PBMC availability, only the TCR beta chain was sequenced, without alpha chain pairing. Narrower CDR3 length ranges were observed in HIV repertoires than in controls, and an antigen-experienced repertoire with only a slight naive shift after ART was suggested by the network structure. Inferences about post-ART repertoire changes are limited because no data were available on ART adherence, viral resistance or therapy changes. Because pre-ART samples had limited cell numbers, unsorted PBMC were profiled rather than sorted CD4+ and CD8+ T cells. A significant increase in TRB diversity was found to be associated with ART initiation, although TRB diversity was observed to remain significantly below that of transplant donor controls even after long-term ART. The repertoire was dominated across all time points by expanded TRB clones identified before ART initiation, although this dominance was seen to fluctuate and to decrease in many PLHIV after ART. The samples span the years 2004 to 2017, and the ART regimens used at that time may not be as effective as current regimens.

According to the germline V gene, CDR1 reads SNHLY and CDR2 reads FYNNEI. V sheds 7 bases and J sheds 1 base, leaving 7 bases between their ends. CDR3 length: 12 amino acids, cysteine to phenylalanine. Only CDR3 DNA remains: 36 bases, in frame from the first base. The immunoSEQ hsTCRB v3.0 assay was used at survey level resolution for TRB variable region sequencing. The target sequencing depth for TRB was about 40,000-55,000 T-cell genomes per sample. An Illumina MiSeq with a v3 150-cycle kit was used to sequence the pooled TRB libraries. Regarding the original processing steps: Repertoire analysis was run in R within a reproducible Nextflow workflow that covered QC, data transformation and analysis. LymphoSeq2, an R package for AIRR-Seq data exploration, was used to implement custom analyses. A handful of samples that yielded fewer than 5000 total TRB sequences were excluded, so that about 200 HIV repertoires were analyzed. Among the 180 to 200 retained HIV repertoires, more than 55 were collected before ART initiation and 129 after ART initiation. Repertoires were downsampled to 5000 TRB nucleotide sequences, and summary statistics were averaged over 100 downsampling iterations. Only TRB sequences with CDR3 regions of at least seven amino acids were retained for analysis. Two measures captured diversity: a Shannon entropy-derived clonality score and the Gini coefficient. In the repertoire networks, any two of the top 5000 CDR3 amino acid sequences were linked whenever the two sequences differed by an edit distance of one. GLIPH2 predicted antigen specificity groups and MHC restriction for TRB CDR3 amino acid sequences. CDR3 amino acid sequences were matched against VDJdb and McPAS-TCR to flag known CMV, EBV, HIV or tissue antigen associations. Pre-ART, post-ART and control groups were compared with Wilcoxon signed-rank tests and Holm-Bonferroni correction. TCRdb carries this immuneACCESS record with in-frame sequences only. Its versions omit some clonotypes, under half of them owing to an unresolved V gene in the studies checked, with the rest unexplained. V, J and clone size are taken as reported in that table, and D and trimming were inferred from the DNA itself. This sample comprises more than 35,000 clones, about 88% of them detected only once. The top ten clonotypes cover around 3.9% of the sample.

Remarks on this clone: The antigen it binds to is not known. One base away there is no much larger clone; base qualities are not given.

Participants were included only if at least one PBMC sample before ART initiation and at least two post-ART samples were available. Treatment was received in the United States of America by all participants with HIV. Before DNA extraction, cryopreserved samples containing about 0.95-10 million PBMC were thawed and washed. At the time of the earliest PBMC sample for each participant with HIV, ages ranged from about 20 to 55 years. Per participant, PBMC samples came from 1-4 timepoints prior to ART initiation and 2-8 timepoints following ART initiation, for a median of 7 samples. For every participant, serial HIV viral load, CD4+ T-cell count, ART history and demographic data were obtained. Genomic DNA was extracted from unsorted PBMC with a Qiagen kit on a QIAcube, with processing performed in batches of 12 samples.

The sequence is built from TRBV2 and TRBJ2-5; the D segment cannot be called with confidence. Sequences were derived from unsorted PBMCs, sampled just before starting antiretroviral therapy. The TCR was taken from a woman under 30 with HIV. Read as DNA, the sequence is TGTGCCAGCATAGGTGGCCAAGAGACCCAGTACTTC. Its translation is CASIGGQETQYF.